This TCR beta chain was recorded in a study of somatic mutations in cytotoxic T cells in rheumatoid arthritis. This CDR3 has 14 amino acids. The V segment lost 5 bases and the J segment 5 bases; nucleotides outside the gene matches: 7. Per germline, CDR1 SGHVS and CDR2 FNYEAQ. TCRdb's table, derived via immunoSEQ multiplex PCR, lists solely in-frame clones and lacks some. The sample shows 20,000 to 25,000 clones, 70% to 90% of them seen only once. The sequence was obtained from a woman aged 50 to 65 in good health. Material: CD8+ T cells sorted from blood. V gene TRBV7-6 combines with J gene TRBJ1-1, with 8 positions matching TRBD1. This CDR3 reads CASSEGTGGTEAFF. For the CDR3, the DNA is TGTGCCAGCAGCGAAGGGACAGGAGGGACTGAAGCTTTCTTT. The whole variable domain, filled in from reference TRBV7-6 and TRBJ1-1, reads GAGVSQSPRYKVTKRGQDVALRCDPISGHVSLYWYRQALGQGPEFLTYFNYEAQQDKSGLPNDRFSAERPEGSISTLTIQRTEQRDSAMYRCASSEGTGGTEAFFGQGTRLTVV.